One T cell receptor beta chain is described in this entry. Clones were read by immunoSEQ multiplex PCR, and TCRdb kept only the in-frame ones, dropping some. Of 10,000 to 15,000 clones listed, roughly 33% are singletons. Irradiated, violet-dye-labeled stimulator cells, around 200,000 in number, were plated with around 200,000 CFSE-labeled responder cells. The source of the sample is a study of graft-versus-host responses after intestinal transplantation. This CDR3 spans 14 amino acids. J was trimmed by 4 bases and V by 5 bases; bases with no gene match: 5. Germline assignment: CDR1 SEHNR and CDR2 FQNEAQ (reference sequence). General study results and limits: Recipient marrow showed GvH clones, some seen first in ileum or blood.

V usage is TRBV7-9 and J usage is TRBJ1-1, with 9 bases aligning to TRBD1. The TCR originated in a human patient who received an intestinal transplant. The material was alloreactive CD8+ T cells from a mixed lymphocyte reaction culture, obtained before intestinal transplant. The sample's subset: CFSE-low proliferating T cells sorted from approximately six-day pre-transplant mixed lymphocyte reaction (GvH or HvG direction). CDR3 sequence (DNA): TGTGCCAGCAGCGAGGGACAGGGATTCACTGAAGCTTTCTTT. It is translated as CASSEGQGFTEAFF.